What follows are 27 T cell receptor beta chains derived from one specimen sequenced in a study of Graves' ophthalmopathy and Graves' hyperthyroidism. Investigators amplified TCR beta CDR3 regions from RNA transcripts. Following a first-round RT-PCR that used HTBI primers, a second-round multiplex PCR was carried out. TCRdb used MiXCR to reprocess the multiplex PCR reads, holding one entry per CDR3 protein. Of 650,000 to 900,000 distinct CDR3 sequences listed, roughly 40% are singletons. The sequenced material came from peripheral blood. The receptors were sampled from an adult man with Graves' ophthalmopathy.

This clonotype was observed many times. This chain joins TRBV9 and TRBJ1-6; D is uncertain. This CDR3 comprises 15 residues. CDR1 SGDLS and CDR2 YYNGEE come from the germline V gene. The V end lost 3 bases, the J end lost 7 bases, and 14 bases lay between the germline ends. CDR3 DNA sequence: TGTGCCAGCAGCGCCAGCGTGGGCTTCAATTCACCCCTCCACTTT. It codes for CASSASVGFNSPLHF. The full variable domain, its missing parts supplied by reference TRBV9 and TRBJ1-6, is DSGVTQTPKHLITATGQRVTLRCSPRSGDLSVYWYQQSLDQGLQFLIQYYNGEERAKGNILERFSAQQFPDLHSELNLSSLELGDSALYFCASSASVGFNSPLHFGNGTRLTVT.

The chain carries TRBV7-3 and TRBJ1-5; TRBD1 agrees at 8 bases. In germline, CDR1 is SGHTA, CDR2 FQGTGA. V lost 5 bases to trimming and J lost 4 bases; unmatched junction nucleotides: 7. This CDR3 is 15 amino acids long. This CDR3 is CASSQHGTGNQPQHF. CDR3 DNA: TGTGCCAGCAGCCAACATGGGACAGGTAATCAGCCCCAGCATTTT.

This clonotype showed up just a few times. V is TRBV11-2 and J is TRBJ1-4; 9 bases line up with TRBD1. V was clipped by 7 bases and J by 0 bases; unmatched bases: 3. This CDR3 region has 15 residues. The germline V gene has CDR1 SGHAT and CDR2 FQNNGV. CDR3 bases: TGTGCCAGCACTAGGACAGGGGCAACTAATGAAAAACTGTTTTTT. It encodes CASTRTGATNEKLFF. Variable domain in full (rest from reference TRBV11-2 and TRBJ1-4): EAGVAQSPRYKIIEKRQSVAFWCNPISGHATLYWYQQILGQGPKLLIQFQNNGVVDDSQLPKDRFSAERLKGVDSTLKIQPAKLEDSAVYLCASTRTGATNEKLFFGSGTQLSVL.

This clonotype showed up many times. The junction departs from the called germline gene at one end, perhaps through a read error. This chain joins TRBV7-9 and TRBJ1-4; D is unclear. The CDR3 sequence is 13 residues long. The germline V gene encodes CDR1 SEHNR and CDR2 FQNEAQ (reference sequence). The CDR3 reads CASSLAESEKLFF. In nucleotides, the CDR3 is TGTGCCAGCAGCCTAGCGGAGAGTGAAAAACTGTTTTTT.

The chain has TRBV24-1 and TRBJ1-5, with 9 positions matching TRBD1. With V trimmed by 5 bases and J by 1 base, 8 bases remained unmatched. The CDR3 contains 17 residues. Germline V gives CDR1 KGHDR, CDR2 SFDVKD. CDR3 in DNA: TGTGCCACCAGTGCCCGACAGGGGGAAAACAGCAATCAGCCCCAGCATTTT. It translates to CATSARQGENSNQPQHF.

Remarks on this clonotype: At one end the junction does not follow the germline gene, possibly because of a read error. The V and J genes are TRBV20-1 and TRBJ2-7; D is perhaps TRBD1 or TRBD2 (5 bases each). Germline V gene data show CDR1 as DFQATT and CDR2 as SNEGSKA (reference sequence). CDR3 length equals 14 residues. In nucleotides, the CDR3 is TGCAGTGCTAGAGACCGGGACGTCTACTACGAGCAGTATTTC. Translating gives CSARDRDVYYEQYF.

The CDR3 loop reads CASGSQGSGAVYEKLFF. Written as DNA, the CDR3 is TGCGCCAGCGGCAGCCAAGGAAGCGGGGCCGTTTATGAAAAACTGTTTTTT. V and J are TRBV5-1 and TRBJ1-4, with a weak D call TRBD1 (5 bases). Germline CDR1 and CDR2: SGHRS and YFSETQ. V was trimmed by 7 bases and J by 6 bases, leaving 25 bases between them. The CDR3 runs to 17 residues.

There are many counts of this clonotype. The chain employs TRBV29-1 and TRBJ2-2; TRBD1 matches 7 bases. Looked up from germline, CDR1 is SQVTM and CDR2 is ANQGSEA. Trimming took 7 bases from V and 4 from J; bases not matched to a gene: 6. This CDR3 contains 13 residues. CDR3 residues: CSASGQRTGELFF. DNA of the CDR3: TGCAGCGCCTCGGGACAGCGCACCGGGGAGCTGTTTTTT.

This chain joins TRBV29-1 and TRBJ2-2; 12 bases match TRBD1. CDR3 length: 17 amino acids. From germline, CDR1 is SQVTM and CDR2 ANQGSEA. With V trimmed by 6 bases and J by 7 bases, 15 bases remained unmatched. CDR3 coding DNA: TGCAGCGTCGTTCGGGGGGGACAGGGGGCGCGGAGCGGGGAGCTGTTTTTT. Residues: CSVVRGGQGARSGELFF.

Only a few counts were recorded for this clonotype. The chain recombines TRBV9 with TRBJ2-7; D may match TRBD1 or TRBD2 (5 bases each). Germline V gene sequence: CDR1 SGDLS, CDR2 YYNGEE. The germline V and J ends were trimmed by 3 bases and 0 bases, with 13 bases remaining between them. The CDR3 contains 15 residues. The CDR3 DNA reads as TGTGCCAGCAGCGCCGATGAGGGACCCTCCTACGAGCAGTACTTC. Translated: CASSADEGPSYEQYF.

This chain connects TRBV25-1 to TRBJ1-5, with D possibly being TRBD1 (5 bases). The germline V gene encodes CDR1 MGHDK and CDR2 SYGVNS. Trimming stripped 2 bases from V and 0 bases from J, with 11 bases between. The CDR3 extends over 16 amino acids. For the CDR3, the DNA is TGTGCCAGCAGTGAACACGACAGTTATAGCAATCAGCCCCAGCATTTT. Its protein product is CASSEHDSYSNQPQHF.

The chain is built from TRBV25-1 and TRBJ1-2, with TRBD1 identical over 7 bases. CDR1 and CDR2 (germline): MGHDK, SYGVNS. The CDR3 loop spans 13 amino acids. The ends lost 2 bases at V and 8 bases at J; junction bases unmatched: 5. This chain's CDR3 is CASSELQGQGYTF. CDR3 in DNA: TGTGCCAGCAGTGAACTCCAGGGACAGGGCTACACCTTC.

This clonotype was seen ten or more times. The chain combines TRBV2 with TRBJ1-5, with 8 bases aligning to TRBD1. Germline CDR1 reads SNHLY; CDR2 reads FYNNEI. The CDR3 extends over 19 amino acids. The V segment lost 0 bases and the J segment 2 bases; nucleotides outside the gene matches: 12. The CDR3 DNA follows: TGTGCCAGCAGTGAAGCGTCAGGCAGGGGGCGGTTCGGCAATCAGCCCCAGCATTTT. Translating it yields CASSEASGRGRFGNQPQHF. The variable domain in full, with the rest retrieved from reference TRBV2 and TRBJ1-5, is EPEVTQTPSHQVTQMGQEVILRCVPISNHLYFYWYRQILGQKVEFLVSFYNNEISEKSEIFDDQFSVERPDGSNFTLKIRSTKLEDSAMYFCASSEASGRGRFGNQPQHFGDGTRLSIL.

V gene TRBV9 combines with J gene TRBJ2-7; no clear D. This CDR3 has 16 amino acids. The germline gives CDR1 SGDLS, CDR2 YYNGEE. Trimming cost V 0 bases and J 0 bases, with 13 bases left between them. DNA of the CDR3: TGTGCCAGCAGCGTAGACACCGATAGGACCTCCTACGAGCAGTACTTC. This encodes CASSVDTDRTSYEQYF.

The DNA of the CDR3 is TGTGCCAGTAGTACTCAAGGGGGAAATGAGCAGTACTTC. Residues: CASSTQGGNEQYF. The rearrangement joins TRBV19 to TRBJ2-1, with D maybe TRBD1 (6 bases). The assigned J gene may be wrong: the sequence end matches TRBJ2-7 better. This CDR3 contains 13 residues. The germline gives CDR1 LNHDA, CDR2 SQIVND (reference sequence).

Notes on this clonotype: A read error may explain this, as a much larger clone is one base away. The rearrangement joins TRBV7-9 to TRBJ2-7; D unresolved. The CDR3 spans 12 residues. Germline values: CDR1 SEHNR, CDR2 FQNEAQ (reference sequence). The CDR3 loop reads CASSLEGSEQCF. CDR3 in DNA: TGTGCCAGCAGCTTGGAAGGAAGCGAGCAGTGCTTC.

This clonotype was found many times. The CDR3 loop reads CASSLARTSEGDEQYF. CDR3 coding DNA: TGTGCCAGCAGCTTAGCGAGGACTAGCGAGGGGGACGAGCAGTACTTC. The chain couples TRBV7-9 to TRBJ2-7; TRBD2 matches 9 bases. From germline, CDR1 is SEHNR and CDR2 FQNEAQ (reference sequence). The J segment lost 5 bases and the V segment lost 0 bases, leaving 8 bases of the junction unmatched. The CDR3 runs 16 residues.

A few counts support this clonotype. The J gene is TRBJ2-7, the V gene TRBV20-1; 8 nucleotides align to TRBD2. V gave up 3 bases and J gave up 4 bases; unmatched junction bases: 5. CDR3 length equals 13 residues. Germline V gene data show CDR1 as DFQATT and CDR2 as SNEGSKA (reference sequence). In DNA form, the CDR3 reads TGCAGTGCTAGCCCGGGACTAGAGTACGAGCAGTACTTC. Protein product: CSASPGLEYEQYF.

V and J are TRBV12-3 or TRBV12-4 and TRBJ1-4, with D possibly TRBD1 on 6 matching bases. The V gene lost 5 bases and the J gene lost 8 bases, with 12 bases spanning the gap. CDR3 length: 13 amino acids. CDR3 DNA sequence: TGTGCCAGCAGTGGCGGGACATTCGAAAAACTGTTTTTT. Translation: CASSGGTFEKLFF.

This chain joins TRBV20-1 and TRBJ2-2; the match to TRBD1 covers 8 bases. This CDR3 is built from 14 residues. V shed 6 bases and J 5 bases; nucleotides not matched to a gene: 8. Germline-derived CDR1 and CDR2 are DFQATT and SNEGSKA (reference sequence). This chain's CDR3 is CSASDRGGTGELFF. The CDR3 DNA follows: TGCAGTGCAAGTGACAGGGGTGGAACCGGGGAGCTGTTTTTT.

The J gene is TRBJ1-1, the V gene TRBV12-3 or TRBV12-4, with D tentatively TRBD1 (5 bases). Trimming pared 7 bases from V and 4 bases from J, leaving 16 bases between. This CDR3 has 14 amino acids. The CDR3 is CASTAVQGPTEAFF. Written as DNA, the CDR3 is TGTGCCAGCACCGCGGTCCAGGGACCCACTGAAGCTTTCTTT.

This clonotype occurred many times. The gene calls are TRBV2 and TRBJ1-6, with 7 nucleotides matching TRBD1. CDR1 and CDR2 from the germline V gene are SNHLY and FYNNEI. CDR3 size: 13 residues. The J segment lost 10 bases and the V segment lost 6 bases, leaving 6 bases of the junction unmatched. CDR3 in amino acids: CASSQGGGSPLHF. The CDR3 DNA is TGTGCCAGCAGCCAGGGGGGGGGGTCACCCCTCCACTTT.

CDR3 residues: CATSDSLYSTGELFF. The CDR3 DNA reads as TGTGCCACCAGTGATTCCCTTTATAGCACCGGGGAGCTGTTTTTT. V is TRBV24-1 and J is TRBJ2-2; D gene uncertain. The germline CDR1 and CDR2 sequences are KGHDR and SFDVKD. The V gene lost 2 bases and the J gene lost 4 bases, with 10 bases spanning the gap. The CDR3 runs to 15 residues.

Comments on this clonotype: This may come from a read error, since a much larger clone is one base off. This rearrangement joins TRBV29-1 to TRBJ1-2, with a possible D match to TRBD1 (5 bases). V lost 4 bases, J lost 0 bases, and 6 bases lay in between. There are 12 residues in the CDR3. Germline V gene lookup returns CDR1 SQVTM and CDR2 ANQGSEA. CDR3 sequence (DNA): TGCAGCGTTGCGGGGGCTAACTATGGCTACACCTTC. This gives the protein CSVAGANYGYTF.

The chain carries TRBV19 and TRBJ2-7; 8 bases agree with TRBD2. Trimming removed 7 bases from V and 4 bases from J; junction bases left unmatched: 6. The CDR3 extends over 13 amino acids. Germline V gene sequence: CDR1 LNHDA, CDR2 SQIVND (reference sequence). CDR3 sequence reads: CASTRGLGYEQYF. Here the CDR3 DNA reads TGTGCCAGTACCAGGGGACTAGGGTACGAGCAGTACTTC.

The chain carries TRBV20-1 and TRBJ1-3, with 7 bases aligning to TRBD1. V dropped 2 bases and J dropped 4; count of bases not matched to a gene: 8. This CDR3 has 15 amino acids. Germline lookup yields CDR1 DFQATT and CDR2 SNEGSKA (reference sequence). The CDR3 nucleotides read TGCAGTGCTAGAAACCCACAGGGGTCAGGAAACACCATATATTTT. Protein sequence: CSARNPQGSGNTIYF.

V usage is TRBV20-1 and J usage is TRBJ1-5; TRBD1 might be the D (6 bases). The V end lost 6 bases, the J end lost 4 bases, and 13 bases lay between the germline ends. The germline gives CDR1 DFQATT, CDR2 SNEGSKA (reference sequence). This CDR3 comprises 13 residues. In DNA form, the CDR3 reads TGCAGTGCCACGGTCACAGGGAATCAGCCCCAGCATTTT. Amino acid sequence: CSATVTGNQPQHF.